There are a few counts of the clone carrying this T cell receptor (beta chain). The sample originates from a study of beta chain features in type 1 diabetes. Sequencing targeted expressed TCRB transcripts, as all isolated RNA had been reverse transcribed. Generated by immunoSEQ multiplex PCR, the TCRdb table keeps only in-frame clones and is missing some. The sample has 850,000 to 900,000 clones; roughly a sixth are singletons. Germline CDR1 is LNHDA and CDR2 is SQIVND (reference sequence). This CDR3 is built from 14 residues. Trimming shortened V by 6 bases and J by 11 bases, and 22 bases separated the two germline ends.

Sequenced input: naive CD4+ T cells from blood. The chain has TRBV19 and TRBJ1-1; possibly TRBD1 for D (6 bases). The origin of this receptor is a woman under 30 in good health. CDR3 nucleotide sequence: TGTGCCAGTAGCCCCGCAACGAACAGGGAAGGTGCTTTCTTT. It translates to CASSPATNREGAFF.